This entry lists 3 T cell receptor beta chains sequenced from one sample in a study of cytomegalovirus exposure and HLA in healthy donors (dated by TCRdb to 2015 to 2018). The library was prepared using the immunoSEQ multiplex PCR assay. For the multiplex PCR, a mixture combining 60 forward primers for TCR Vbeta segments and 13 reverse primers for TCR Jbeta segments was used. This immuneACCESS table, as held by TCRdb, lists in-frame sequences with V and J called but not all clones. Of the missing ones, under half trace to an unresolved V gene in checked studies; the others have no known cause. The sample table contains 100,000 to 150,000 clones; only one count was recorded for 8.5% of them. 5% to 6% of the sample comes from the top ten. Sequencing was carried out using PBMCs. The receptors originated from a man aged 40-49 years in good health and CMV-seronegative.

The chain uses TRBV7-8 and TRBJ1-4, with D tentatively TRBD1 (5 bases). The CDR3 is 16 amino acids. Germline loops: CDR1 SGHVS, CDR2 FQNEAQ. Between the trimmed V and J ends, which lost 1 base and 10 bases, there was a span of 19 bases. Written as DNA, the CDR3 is TGTGCCAGCAGCTTAGAAGGAAGCAGGGCGGGGAGAAAACTGTTTTTT. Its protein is CASSLEGSRAGRKLFF.

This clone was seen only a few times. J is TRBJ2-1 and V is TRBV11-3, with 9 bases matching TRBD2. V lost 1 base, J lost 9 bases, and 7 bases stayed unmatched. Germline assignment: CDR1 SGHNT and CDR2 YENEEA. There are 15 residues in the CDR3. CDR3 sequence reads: CASSLGRGGLSEQFF. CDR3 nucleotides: TGTGCCAGCAGCTTAGGGCGGGGGGGCCTAAGTGAGCAGTTCTTC.

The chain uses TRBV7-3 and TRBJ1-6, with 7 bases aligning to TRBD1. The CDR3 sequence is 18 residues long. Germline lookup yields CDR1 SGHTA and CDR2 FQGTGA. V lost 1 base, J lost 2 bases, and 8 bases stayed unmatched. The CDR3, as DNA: TGTGCCAGCAGCTTAATGGGAATAGGACAGGCCTATAATTCACCCCTCCACTTT. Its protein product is CASSLMGIGQAYNSPLHF. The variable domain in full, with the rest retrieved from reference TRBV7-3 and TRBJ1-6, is GAGVSQTPSNKVTEKGKYVELRCDPISGHTALYWYRQSLGQGPEFLIYFQGTGAADDSGLPNDRFFAVRPEGSVSTLKIQRTERGDSAVYLCASSLMGIGQAYNSPLHFGNGTRLTVT.